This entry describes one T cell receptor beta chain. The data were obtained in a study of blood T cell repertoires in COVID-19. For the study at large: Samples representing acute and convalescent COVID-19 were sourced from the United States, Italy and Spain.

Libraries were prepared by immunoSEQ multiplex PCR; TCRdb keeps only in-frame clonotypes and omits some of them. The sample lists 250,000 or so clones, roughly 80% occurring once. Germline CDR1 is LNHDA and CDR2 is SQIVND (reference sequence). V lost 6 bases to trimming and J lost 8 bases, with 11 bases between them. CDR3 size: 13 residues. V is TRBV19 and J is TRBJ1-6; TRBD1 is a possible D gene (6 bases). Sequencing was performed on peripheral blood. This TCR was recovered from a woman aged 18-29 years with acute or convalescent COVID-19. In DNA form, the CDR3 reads TGTGCCAGTAGAACAGGGTGGGATTCACCCCTCCACTTT. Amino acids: CASRTGWDSPLHF.